The present entry profiles one T cell receptor beta chain with its context. The antigen is unknown. The record originates from a study of Ad26.COV2.S vaccination and SARS-CoV-2 variants. Study overall: The authors gave Ad26.COV2.S intramuscularly, either once or twice 56 days apart. Whole-study results and caveats: Possibly, TCR breadth and depth analyses underestimated total T cell responses. The study found higher spike-specific TCR breadth in vaccine than placebo recipients.

The table came from immunoSEQ multiplex PCR; TCRdb's copy has only in-frame clones and leaves some out. The sample has about 330,000 clones, 75% to 90% seen once. Germline loops: CDR1 SNHLY, CDR2 FYNNEI. With 6 bases removed from V and 0 bases from J, the gap between germline ends came to 12 bases. The CDR3 covers 15 residues. Treatment in this sample: 19 received Ad26.COV2.S at low or high dose, single or two shots; roughly five received placebo; per-sample allocation not given. Sampling occurred on day 63 after the first vaccine or placebo injection. Boston supplied an adult donor aged 18-55 years. V usage is TRBV2 and J usage is TRBJ1-5; D gene ambiguous. Sequencing used peripheral blood, obtained in a trial of Ad26.COV2.S vaccine versus placebo. The TCR sequence derives from a person between 18 and 59 years old who received the Ad26.COV2.S COVID-19 vaccine or a placebo. The CDR3 protein is CASSDQLYSNQPQHF. The CDR3, as DNA: TGTGCCAGCAGCGATCAGCTTTATAGCAATCAGCCCCAGCATTTT.